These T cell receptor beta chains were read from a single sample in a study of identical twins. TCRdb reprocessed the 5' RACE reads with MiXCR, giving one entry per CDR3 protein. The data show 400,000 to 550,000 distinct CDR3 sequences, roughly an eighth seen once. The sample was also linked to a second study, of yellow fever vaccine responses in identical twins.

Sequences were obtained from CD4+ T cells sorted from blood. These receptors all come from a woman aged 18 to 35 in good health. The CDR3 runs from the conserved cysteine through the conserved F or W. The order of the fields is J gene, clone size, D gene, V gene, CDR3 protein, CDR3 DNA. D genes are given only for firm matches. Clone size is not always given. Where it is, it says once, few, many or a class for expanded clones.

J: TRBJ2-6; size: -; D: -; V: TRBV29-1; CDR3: CSVEAVSGANVLTF; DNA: TGCAGCGTTGAAGCGGTTAGTGGGGCCAACGTCCTGACTTTC
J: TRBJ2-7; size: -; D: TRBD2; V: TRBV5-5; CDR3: CASSSSGRSDEQYF; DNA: TGTGCCAGCAGCTCTAGCGGGAGATCGGACGAGCAGTACTTC
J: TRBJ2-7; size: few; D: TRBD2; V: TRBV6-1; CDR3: CASSEWPEGTKPYEQYF; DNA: TGTGCCAGCAGTGAATGGCCGGAGGGGACTAAGCCCTACGAGCAGTACTTC
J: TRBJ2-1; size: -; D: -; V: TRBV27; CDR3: CASSEFNEQFF; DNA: TGTGCCAGCAGTGAATTCAATGAGCAGTTCTTC
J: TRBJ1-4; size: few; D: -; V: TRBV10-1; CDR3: CASSESGALAEKLFF; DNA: TGCGCCAGCAGTGAGTCGGGAGCCCTGGCTGAAAAACTGTTTTTT
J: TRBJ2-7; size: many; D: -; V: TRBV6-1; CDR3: CASSPVGGRGEQYF; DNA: TGTGCCAGCAGTCCCGTGGGGGGCCGTGGGGAGCAGTACTTC
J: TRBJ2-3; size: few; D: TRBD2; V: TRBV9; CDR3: CASSGEPRTSGRKDTQYF; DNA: TGTGCCAGCAGCGGAGAGCCCCGGACTAGCGGACGAAAAGATACGCAGTATTTT
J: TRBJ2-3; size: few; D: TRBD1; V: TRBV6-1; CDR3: CASGGTGKTFLTDTQYF; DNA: TGTGCCAGCGGGGGGACAGGGAAAACCTTCCTCACAGATACGCAGTATTTT
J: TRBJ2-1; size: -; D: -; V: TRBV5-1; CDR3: CASSLLGTSVNEQFF; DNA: TGCGCCAGCAGCCTATTGGGGACCTCAGTTAATGAGCAGTTCTTC
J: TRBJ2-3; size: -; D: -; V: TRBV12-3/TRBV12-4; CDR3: CASSLSRADPTDTQYF; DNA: TGTGCCAGCAGTTTATCCCGGGCGGACCCCACAGATACGCAGTATTTT
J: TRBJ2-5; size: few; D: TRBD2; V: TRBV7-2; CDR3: CASSNRGGGAETQYF; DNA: TGTGCCAGCAGTAATAGGGGCGGGGGGGCGGAGACCCAGTACTTC
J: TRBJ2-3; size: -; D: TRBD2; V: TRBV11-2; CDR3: CASSRRTSGKYTDTQYF; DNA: TGTGCCAGCAGCCGCCGGACTAGCGGGAAATACACAGATACGCAGTATTTT
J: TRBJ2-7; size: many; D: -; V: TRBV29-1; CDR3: CSVERQGKGEQYF; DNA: TGCAGCGTTGAGAGGCAGGGCAAGGGGGAGCAGTACTTC
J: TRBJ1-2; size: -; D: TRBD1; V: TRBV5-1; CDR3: CASSWETGGSGYTF; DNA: TGCGCCAGCAGCTGGGAGACAGGGGGCTCTGGCTACACCTTC
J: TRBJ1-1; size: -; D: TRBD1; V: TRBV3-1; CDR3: CASSSGGWILTEAFF; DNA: TGTGCCAGCAGCTCAGGGGGCTGGATACTCACTGAAGCTTTCTTT
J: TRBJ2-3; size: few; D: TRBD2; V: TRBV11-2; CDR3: CASSSTRGLAGAGAQYF; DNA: TGTGCCAGCAGCTCGACCCGGGGGTTAGCGGGGGCGGGGGCGCAGTATTTT
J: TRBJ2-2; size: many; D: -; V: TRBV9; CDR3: CASSVVIGGELFF; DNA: TGTGCCAGCAGCGTAGTGATTGGTGGGGAGCTGTTTTTT
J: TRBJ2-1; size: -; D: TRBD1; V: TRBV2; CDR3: CASTTGTGNGEQFF; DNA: TGTGCCAGCACGACCGGGACAGGGAACGGTGAGCAGTTCTTC
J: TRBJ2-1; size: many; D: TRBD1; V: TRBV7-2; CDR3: CASSLSGGYNEQFF; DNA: TGTGCCAGCAGCTTATCAGGGGGATACAATGAGCAGTTCTTC
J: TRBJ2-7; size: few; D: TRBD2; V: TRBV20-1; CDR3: CSVSTSVTYEQYF; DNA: TGCAGTGTCTCGACTAGCGTAACCTACGAGCAGTACTTC
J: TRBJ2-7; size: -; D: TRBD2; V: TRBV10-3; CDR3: CAISGSGGSSYEQYF; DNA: TGTGCCATCAGTGGATCGGGCGGGAGCTCCTACGAGCAGTACTTC
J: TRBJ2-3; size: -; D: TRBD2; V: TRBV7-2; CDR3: CASSLSGGAGDTQYF; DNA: TGTGCCAGCAGCCTGAGCGGGGGGGCGGGAGATACGCAGTATTTT
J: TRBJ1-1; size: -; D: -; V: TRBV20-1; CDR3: CSAIRGQNTEAFF; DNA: TGCAGTGCTATTAGAGGACAGAACACTGAAGCTTTCTTT
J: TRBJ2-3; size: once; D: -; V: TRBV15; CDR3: CATSRQGRVTDTQYF; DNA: TGTGCCACCAGCAGACAGGGAAGGGTCACAGATACGCAGTATTTT
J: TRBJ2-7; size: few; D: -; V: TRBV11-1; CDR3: CASSLFTKEGQKQYF; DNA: TGTGCCAGCAGCTTATTCACGAAGGAGGGGCAGAAGCAGTACTTC
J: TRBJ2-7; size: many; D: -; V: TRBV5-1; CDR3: CASSEGTYYEQYF; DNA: TGCGCCAGCAGCGAGGGGACTTACTACGAGCAGTACTTC
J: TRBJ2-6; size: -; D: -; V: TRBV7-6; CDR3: CASSSYREASGANVLTF; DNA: TGTGCCAGCAGCTCCTACAGGGAAGCCTCTGGGGCCAACGTCCTGACTTTC
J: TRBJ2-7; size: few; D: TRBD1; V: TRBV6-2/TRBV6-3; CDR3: CASRRTGLYEQYF; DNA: TGTGCCAGCAGAAGGACAGGGCTCTACGAGCAGTACTTC
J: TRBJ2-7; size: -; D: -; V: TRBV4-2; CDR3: CAISPGPRGTEQYF; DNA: TGTGCCATCAGCCCCGGGCCGCGGGGTACCGAGCAGTACTTC
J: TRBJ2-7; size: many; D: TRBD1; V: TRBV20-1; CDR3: CSAEMTGVNYEQYF; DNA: TGCAGTGCTGAGATGACAGGGGTTAACTACGAGCAGTACTTC
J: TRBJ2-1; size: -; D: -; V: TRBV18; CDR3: CASSPPSTRGNEQFF; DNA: TGTGCCAGCTCACCACCTTCGACAAGGGGGAATGAGCAGTTCTTC
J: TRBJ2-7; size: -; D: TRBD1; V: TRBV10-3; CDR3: CATRDRTSSYEQYF; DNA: TGTGCCACCCGGGACAGAACAAGCTCCTACGAGCAGTACTTC
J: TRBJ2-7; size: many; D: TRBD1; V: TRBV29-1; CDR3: CSVGQVTGYEQYF; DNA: TGCAGCGTAGGACAGGTAACGGGGTACGAGCAGTACTTC
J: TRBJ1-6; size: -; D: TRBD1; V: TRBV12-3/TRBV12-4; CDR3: CASGEDRAYNSPLHF; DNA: TGTGCCAGCGGGGAAGACAGGGCATATAATTCACCCCTCCACTTT
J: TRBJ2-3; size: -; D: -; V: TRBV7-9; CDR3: CASSLFRLFTDTQYF; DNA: TGTGCCAGCAGCTTATTTCGGCTTTTCACAGATACGCAGTATTTT
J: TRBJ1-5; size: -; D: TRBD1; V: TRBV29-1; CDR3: CSVEGVQGLLNQPQHF; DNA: TGCAGCGTTGAAGGGGTACAGGGGTTACTAAATCAGCCCCAGCATTTT
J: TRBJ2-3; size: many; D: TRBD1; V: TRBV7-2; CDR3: CASSTGGANTDTQYF; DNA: TGTGCCAGCAGCACAGGGGGCGCGAACACAGATACGCAGTATTTT
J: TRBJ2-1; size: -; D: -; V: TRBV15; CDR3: CATSREAPGNEQFF; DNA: TGTGCCACCAGCAGAGAAGCCCCCGGGAACGAGCAGTTCTTC
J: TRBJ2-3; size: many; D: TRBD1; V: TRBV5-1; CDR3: CASSPGQGSTDTQYF; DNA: TGCGCCAGCAGCCCCGGACAGGGTAGCACAGATACGCAGTATTTT